This TCR beta chain was sequenced for a study of blood T cells in healthy people across ages. Staff drew 8 to 10 milliliters of peripheral blood from each donor. The V gene lost 4 bases and the J gene lost 8 bases, with 14 bases spanning the gap. Germline assignment: CDR1 LGHNA and CDR2 YSLEER. This CDR3 has 14 amino acids. PCR was performed a second time for about 7 to 11 cycles using a sample-barcoded 5' primer and a J-beta primer mix. Each CDR3 protein gets one entry after TCRdb re-called the 5' RACE reads with MiXCR. The repertoire includes around 1,900,000 distinct CDR3 sequences, 35% to 50% of them detected once, and roughly 24% sits in the top ten.

Sequences were obtained from blood. The sequence was obtained from a human donor in good health. This sequence joins TRBV4-3 and TRBJ1-4, with D unclear. CDR3 nucleotides: TGCGCCAGCAGCCCCTATAGGGCGGGGGAAAAACTGTTTTTT. Protein: CASSPYRAGEKLFF.